Below, 13 T cell receptor beta chains from the same sample are listed, as sequenced in a study of T cell repertoires in cytomegalovirus infection. In TCRdb, the reads were re-called with MiXCR into one record per CDR3 protein. The table lists hundreds of thousands of distinct CDR3 sequences, more than 9% of them singletons. The sequenced material came from PBMCs. Receptors were obtained from a human donor in good health (CMV status not recorded). Some clones in this sample may be carry-over from other donors' samples.

This clonotype was counted a few times. The genes are TRBV5-4 and TRBJ2-1, with 7 nucleotides matching TRBD1. Germline trimming cut 4 bases from V and 8 bases from J; bases unmatched to any gene: 9. The CDR3 loop spans 14 amino acids. CDR1 is SGHNT, CDR2 YYREEE, per germline (reference sequence). The CDR3 DNA reads TGTGCCAGCAGCCGGACAGGCTCGCGGGATGAGCAGTTCTTC. It translates to CASSRTGSRDEQFF.

This clonotype was seen a few times. This chain uses TRBV12-3 or TRBV12-4 with TRBJ2-3, with TRBD2 matching over 13 bases. The CDR3 runs to 16 residues. Trimming at V came to 6 bases and at J to 2 bases, leaving 5 bases not matched to a gene. The CDR3 DNA reads TGTGCCAGCAGCTCCGGACTAGCGGGAGTCACAGATACGCAGTATTTT. It codes for CASSSGLAGVTDTQYF.

In its sample, this clonotype was seen a few times. This rearrangement joins TRBV6-6 to TRBJ2-7; D may be TRBD2 (6 bases). The CDR3 has 14 residues. The germline gives CDR1 MNHNY, CDR2 SVGAGI (reference sequence). Trimming left V 6 bases short and J 3 bases short, with 15 bases between. CDR3 amino acids: CASSLGLGNYEQYF. CDR3 in DNA: TGTGCCAGCAGCCTGGGACTGGGTAACTACGAGCAGTACTTC.

This clonotype was picked up many times. The V and J genes are TRBV5-4 and TRBJ1-6; D ambiguous. The CDR3 has 13 amino acids. Between the trimmed V and J ends, which lost 5 bases and 11 bases, there was a span of 14 bases. Germline assignment: CDR1 SGHNT and CDR2 YYREEE (reference sequence). CDR3 in amino acids: CASSMRTGAPLHF. CDR3 sequence (DNA): TGTGCCAGCAGTATGAGAACCGGGGCACCCCTCCACTTT.

The CDR3 is CASSLVTDDTEAFF. The CDR3 nucleotides are TGTGCCAGCAGCTTAGTTACAGACGACACTGAAGCTTTCTTT. The rearrangement links TRBV7-9 to TRBJ1-1, with unresolved D. Germline lookup yields CDR1 SEHNR and CDR2 FQNEAQ (reference sequence). V was clipped by 1 base and J by 3 bases, with 9 bases between them. This CDR3 has 14 residues.

Note on this clonotype: One end of the junction is discordant with germline, which a read error may explain. This chain connects TRBV18 to TRBJ2-1; D uncertain. Germline CDR1 and CDR2: KGHSH and LQKENI. This CDR3 spans 14 amino acids. The CDR3 DNA is TGTGCCAGCTCACCGGCGACCCTAGTCAAGGAGCGGTTCTTC. Translated, it gives CASSPATLVKERFF. The whole variable domain, remainder taken from reference TRBV18 and TRBJ2-1, is NAGVMQNPRHLVRRRGQEARLRCSPMKGHSHVYWYRQLPEEGLKFMVYLQKENIIDESGMPKERFSAEFPKEGPSILRIQQVVRGDSAAYFCASSPATLVKERFFGPGTRLTVL.

On this clonotype: A much larger clonotype is one base distant, so this may be a read error. The chain carries TRBV19 and TRBJ1-2; D is possibly TRBD1 (6 bases). Germline values: CDR1 LNHDA, CDR2 SQIVND (reference sequence). The CDR3 is made up of 15 amino acids. Trimming cost V 3 bases and J 2 bases, with 13 bases left between them. The CDR3 loop reads CASSIGTSLNYGYTF. The CDR3 DNA follows: TGTGCCAGTAGTATCGGGACAAGTCTGAACTATGGCTACACCTTC.

This clonotype has only a few counts. This sequence joins TRBV7-9 and TRBJ1-2; 8 bases agree with TRBD1. The CDR3 has 13 residues. V lost 6 bases and J lost 8; bases outside the gene matches: 8. The germline V gene has CDR1 SEHNR and CDR2 FQNEAQ (reference sequence). CDR3 nucleotide sequence: TGTGCCAGCAGGGTCAGGGGGCCGGGAGGCTACACCTTC. Translated: CASRVRGPGGYTF.

This clonotype was counted many times. J is TRBJ2-7 and V is TRBV7-2; D is uncertain. The V end was cut by 5 bases, the J end by 0 bases, with 11 bases between. CDR1 and CDR2 (germline): SGHTA, FQGNSA. The CDR3 covers 14 residues. The CDR3 DNA follows: TGTGCCAGCAGCCTCCAGACCATCTCCTACGAGCAGTACTTC. Its protein product is CASSLQTISYEQYF.

The chain recombines TRBV4-2 with TRBJ2-3; D possibly corresponds to TRBD2 (6 bases). Looked up from germline, CDR1 is LGHNA and CDR2 is YNFKEQ. There are 15 residues in the CDR3. V lost 8 bases to trimming and J lost 1 base, with 16 bases between them. CDR3 amino acids: CASGLGGGGTDTQYF. CDR3 sequence (DNA): TGTGCCAGCGGTCTAGGAGGCGGGGGCACAGATACGCAGTATTTT.

This clonotype was counted ten times or more. V gene TRBV11-2 combines with J gene TRBJ2-5, with TRBD2 matching 10 bases. CDR3 length: 18 amino acids. Germline lookup yields CDR1 SGHAT and CDR2 FQNNGV. V was clipped by 1 base and J by 5 bases; unmatched bases: 13. CDR3 in DNA: TGTGCCAGCAGCTTAGCGGCGAGCGGGAGGGCCCAATGGGAGACCCAGTACTTC. Its translation: CASSLAASGRAQWETQYF.

This clonotype has a handful of counts. The V call is TRBV6-2 or TRBV6-3, the J call TRBJ2-4, with TRBD2 matching 11 bases. This CDR3 has 16 amino acids. Trimming cost V 6 bases and J 3 bases; bases outside gene matches: 7. CDR1 MNHEY and CDR2 SVGEGT come from the germline V gene. The CDR3 region is CASRKLAGEDKNIQYF. The DNA for the CDR3 is TGTGCCAGCAGGAAACTAGCGGGAGAAGACAAAAACATTCAGTACTTC.

The chain combines TRBV25-1 with TRBJ2-3; 15 nucleotides align to TRBD2. With V trimmed by 2 bases and J by 5 bases, 2 bases remained unmatched. The CDR3 is made up of 16 amino acids. Germline V gene data show CDR1 as MGHDK and CDR2 as SYGVNS. This chain's CDR3 is CASSEGTSGGKDTQYF. The CDR3 DNA is TGTGCCAGCAGTGAAGGGACTAGCGGGGGGAAAGATACGCAGTATTTT.